A selection of T cell receptor beta chains follows, all from one sample in a study of T-cell memory formation after mild COVID-19. TCRdb called the 5' RACE reads again in MiXCR, with one record for every CDR3 protein. In the table there are about 470,000 distinct CDR3 sequences, around 25% of which are singletons. Material for sequencing was PBMCs or a T cell subset sorted from them (not recorded which). These receptors all stem from an adult woman who had mild COVID-19 (a few samples of this study predate the infection). Cell type and time point are not known. CDR3s leave out the opening cysteine and the closing phenylalanine or tryptophan. The order of the fields is J gene, V gene, CDR3 protein.

TRBJ2-7	TRBV2	ASREGQGVPYEQY
TRBJ1-5	TRBV24-1	ATSEDSNQPQH
TRBJ2-2	TRBV5-1	ASSPGTGMNTGELF
TRBJ2-2	TRBV6-5	ASSYAPHRTGELF
TRBJ2-7	TRBV18	ASSPSWNSYEQY
TRBJ2-7	TRBV2	AIGTSVISYEQY
TRBJ2-2	TRBV14	ASSYRGWNTGELF
TRBJ1-6	TRBV6-5	ASSYLTGWTNSPLH
TRBJ2-1	TRBV2	ASSELAGGAYNEQF
TRBJ1-3	TRBV5-1	ASRGANGNTIY
TRBJ2-2	TRBV7-9	ASSQGFIRTNTGELF
TRBJ2-3	TRBV29-1	SGDFGLAGGTDTQY
TRBJ2-6	TRBV7-2	ASSPIISGANVLT
TRBJ2-5	TRBV11-3	ASSLGTRDETQY
TRBJ1-1	TRBV5-1	ASSLVGRNVNTEAF
TRBJ1-1	TRBV5-6	ASSLAGLGGEAF
TRBJ1-4	TRBV28	ASSRDRVDEKLF
TRBJ1-5	TRBV10-3	AISEVARERLGMKRGNQPQH
TRBJ2-2	TRBV5-1	ASSRNGDNTGELF
TRBJ2-3	TRBV9	ASSVGLALRTDTQY
TRBJ1-1	TRBV5-1	ASSLAGDFGEAF
TRBJ1-1	TRBV7-3	ASSSLQGAEAF
TRBJ2-3	TRBV15	ATSTPPNGRSRGTQY
TRBJ2-3	TRBV29-1	SAASTDTQY
TRBJ2-2	TRBV30	AWSVPGTDTGELF
TRBJ1-2	TRBV7-8	ASSLRLGGYT
TRBJ1-5	TRBV20-1	SASGTGGNQPQH